This T cell receptor beta chain was sequenced during a study of radiotherapy plus CTLA-4 blockade in lung cancer. General observations from the study: Clones derived from tumor TCRs expanded in blood after radiotherapy plus ipilimumab.

TCRdb keeps only in-frame clones here, not all; method: immunoSEQ multiplex PCR. Of 55,000 to 65,000 clones detected, 70% to 80% appear once; the ten largest clones hold around 2.8%. In the case of this clone: As yet, its antigen is unknown.

Germline lookup yields CDR1 SGDLS and CDR2 YYNGEE. The V end lost 1 base, the J end lost 2 bases, and 11 bases lay between the germline ends. The CDR3 has 15 residues. With ipilimumab providing CTLA-4 blockade, focal radiation was administered to patients who had chemo-refractory metastatic non-small-cell lung cancer. This material consisted of peripheral blood, taken from a patient treated with radiotherapy plus ipilimumab. The chain employs TRBV9 and TRBJ2-3; D uncertain. The sequence derives from a human donor with non-small cell lung cancer who had a complete response to radiotherapy plus ipilimumab. The CDR3 sequence is CASSVQSITTDTQYF. The CDR3 DNA sequence: TGTGCCAGCAGCGTACAATCTATCACCACAGATACGCAGTATTTT.